These 15 T cell receptor beta chains were sequenced from one sample in a study of shared clonotypes between healthy human individuals. Sequenced by immunoSEQ multiplex PCR; TCRdb stores in-frame clones only, minus some. The data show a few million clones, more than 80% seen once. Sample: naive CD4+ T cells sorted from blood. The sample's subset: CD45RA+ positively selected. The receptors were sampled from a man between 18 and 29 years old in good health.

This clone was observed a handful of times. The chain uses TRBV30 and TRBJ1-1; D is unresolved. The V gene's germline CDR1 is GTSNPN and CDR2 SVGIG (reference sequence). CDR3 size: 12 residues. Trimming took 3 bases from V and 5 from J, leaving 10 bases between them. The DNA for the CDR3 is TGTGCCTGGAGCGATACGGGGACTGAAGCTTTCTTT. Its translation: CAWSDTGTEAFF.

This chain uses TRBV10-1 with TRBJ2-5; 7 bases line up with TRBD2. Germline V lookup: CDR1 WNHNN, CDR2 SYGVQD (reference sequence). V dropped 2 bases and J dropped 5; count of bases not matched to a gene: 8. The CDR3 extends over 15 amino acids. The CDR3 sequence is CASSETSGKWETQYF. The CDR3 region has the DNA TGCGCCAGCAGTGAGACAAGCGGGAAATGGGAGACCCAGTACTTC.

This clone was detected only a few times. The V call is TRBV18, the J call TRBJ1-5, with D possibly TRBD1 on 5 matching bases. V dropped 2 bases and J dropped 4 bases, with 18 bases sitting between them. There are 17 residues in the CDR3. Germline V gene lookup returns CDR1 KGHSH and CDR2 LQKENI. CDR3 sequence: CASSPFPGPGSNQPQHF. For the CDR3, the DNA is TGTGCCAGCTCACCATTCCCAGGGCCGGGCTCTAATCAGCCCCAGCATTTT.

The table lists this clone with a count of one. The V gene is TRBV25-1, the J gene TRBJ1-1; D is undetermined. Germline V CDR1 and CDR2: MGHDK, SYGVNS. Trimming removed 1 base from V and 1 base from J, with 10 bases in between. The CDR3 covers 15 residues. This chain's CDR3 is CASSEFIGPNTEAFF. Written as DNA, the CDR3 is TGTGCCAGCAGTGAATTTATAGGTCCGAACACTGAAGCTTTCTTT.

The CDR3 protein is CASSQDQSRGGETQYF. DNA for the CDR3: TGCGCCAGCAGCCAAGATCAATCCAGGGGGGGAGAGACCCAGTACTTC. The chain recombines TRBV4-3 with TRBJ2-5, with D possibly called TRBD1 or TRBD2 (7 bases each). V lost 0 bases and J 4 bases, leaving 15 bases between the germline ends. Germline CDR1 LGHNA, CDR2 YSLEER. The CDR3 is made up of 16 amino acids.

The DNA for the CDR3 is TGCGCCAGCAGGCCCCCAGCGGAACCCTACGAGCAGTACTTC. Amino acid sequence: CASRPPAEPYEQYF. The chain is built from TRBV5-1 and TRBJ2-7; possibly TRBD2 for D (5 bases). The CDR3 totals 14 residues. Germline V gene sequence: CDR1 SGHRS, CDR2 YFSETQ. V gave up 5 bases and J gave up 2 bases, with 14 bases separating them.

CDR3 in DNA: TGCGCCAGCAGTCGCGCGACAGGGGAATATAGCAATCAGCCCCAGCATTTT. Translated: CASSRATGEYSNQPQHF. V gene TRBV5-1 combines with J gene TRBJ1-5, with TRBD1 identical over 8 bases. CDR3 length equals 17 residues. V gave up 5 bases and J gave up 0 bases; unmatched junction bases: 10. In germline, CDR1 is SGHRS, CDR2 YFSETQ.

The V and J genes are TRBV6-5 and TRBJ2-3; D not resolved. Trimming stripped 2 bases from V and 6 bases from J, with 9 bases between. The CDR3 loop spans 13 amino acids. The germline V gene has CDR1 MNHEY and CDR2 SVGAGI. Here the CDR3 DNA reads TGTGCCAGCAGTTACGCCAACGGGGATACGCAGTATTTT. Translated: CASSYANGDTQYF.

The J gene is TRBJ2-7, the V gene TRBV6-1, with D tentatively TRBD2 (5 bases). The CDR3 length is 13 residues. CDR1 and CDR2 (germline): MNHNS, SASEGT. Deletions cut 7 bases from V and 1 base from J, with 11 bases between. CDR3 region: CASTWTESYEQYF. CDR3 sequence (DNA): TGTGCCAGCACGTGGACTGAATCCTACGAGCAGTACTTC.

The chain recombines TRBV5-3 with TRBJ2-5, with 8 bases fitting TRBD1. TRBV5-3 is flagged as an ORF with uncertain function. V lost 4 bases, J lost 1 base, and 3 bases stayed unmatched. The CDR3 extends over 14 amino acids. The CDR3 sequence: CARSRDRFQETQYF. The CDR3 DNA follows: TGTGCCAGAAGCCGGGACAGGTTCCAAGAGACCCAGTACTTC.

This chain connects TRBV18 to TRBJ2-7; 8 nucleotides align to TRBD1. CDR3 length: 16 amino acids. CDR1 KGHSH and CDR2 LQKENI come from the germline V gene. The V segment lost 3 bases and the J segment 4 bases; nucleotides outside the gene matches: 11. The CDR3 loop reads CASSPYGQGTFYEQYF. DNA for the CDR3: TGTGCCAGCTCACCCTACGGACAGGGAACCTTTTACGAGCAGTACTTC.

This rearrangement joins TRBV30 to TRBJ1-5; no firm D call. V dropped 2 bases and J dropped 7 bases, with 15 bases sitting between them. From germline, CDR1 is GTSNPN and CDR2 SVGIG (reference sequence). CDR3 length equals 14 residues. The CDR3, as DNA: TGTGCCTGGAGTACCGGTCATGGGCAGCAGCCCCAGCATTTT. Translation gives CAWSTGHGQQPQHF.

The rearrangement uses TRBV30 and TRBJ2-5; D possibly corresponds to TRBD2 (6 bases). V was shortened by 1 base and J by 5 bases, with 11 bases between the two germline ends. This CDR3 has 13 residues. Germline CDR1 reads GTSNPN; CDR2 reads SVGIG (reference sequence). CDR3 in DNA: TGTGCCTGGAGTGCTCTAGCGAGGGAGACCCAGTACTTC. Encoded protein: CAWSALARETQYF. Full variable domain (outside the CDR3, taken from reference TRBV30 and TRBJ2-5): SQTIHQWPATLVQPVGSPLSLECTVEGTSNPNLYWYRQAAGRGLQLLFYSVGIGQISSEVPQNLSASRPQDRQFILSSKKLLLSDSGFYLCAWSALARETQYFGPGTRLLVL.

The chain employs TRBV18 and TRBJ2-2; D tentatively fits TRBD1 or TRBD2 (5 bases each). The V gene's germline CDR1 is KGHSH and CDR2 LQKENI. The CDR3 runs 15 residues. V lost 5 bases and J lost 6, with 16 bases in between. CDR3 in DNA: TGTGCCAGCTCAGTCGGAATTCAGGGAGCCGGGGAGCTGTTTTTT. Amino acid sequence: CASSVGIQGAGELFF.

The rearrangement links TRBV6-5 to TRBJ2-7, with D perhaps matching TRBD2 (6 bases). Per the germline V gene, CDR1 is MNHEY and CDR2 is SVGAGI. The V end lost 5 bases, the J end lost 5 bases, and 16 bases lay between the germline ends. This CDR3 is built from 14 residues. The CDR3 bases are TGTGCCAGCAGTAACCCTCGGGGGTACCACGAGCAGTACTTC. This encodes CASSNPRGYHEQYF.